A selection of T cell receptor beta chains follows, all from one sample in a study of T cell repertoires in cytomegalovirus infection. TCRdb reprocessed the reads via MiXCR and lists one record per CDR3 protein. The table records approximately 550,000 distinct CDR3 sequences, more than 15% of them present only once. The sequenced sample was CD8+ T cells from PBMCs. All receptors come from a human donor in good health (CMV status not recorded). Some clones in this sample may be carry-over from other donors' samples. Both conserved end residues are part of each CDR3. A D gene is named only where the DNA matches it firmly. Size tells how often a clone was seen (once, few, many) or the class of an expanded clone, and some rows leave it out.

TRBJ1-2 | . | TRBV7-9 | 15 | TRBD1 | TGTGCCAGCAGCTTACTTCGACAGGGGAACTATGGCTACACCTTC | CASSLLRQGNYGYTF
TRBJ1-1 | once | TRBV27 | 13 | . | TGTGCCGCCCTAGGGGGGCAGAACGCTGAAGCTTTCTTT | CAALGGQNAEAFF
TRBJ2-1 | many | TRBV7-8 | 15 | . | TGTGCCAGCAGCTTAGTTGCCCTGAGCTCTAATGAGCAGTTCTTC | CASSLVALSSNEQFF
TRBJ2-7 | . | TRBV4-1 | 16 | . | TGCGCCAGCAGCCCGTCAGGGGAAGTTAGCTCCTACGAGCAGTACTTC | CASSPSGEVSSYEQYF
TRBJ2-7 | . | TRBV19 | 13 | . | TGTGCCAGTAGTATCGGGGATACCTACGAGCAGTACTTC | CASSIGDTYEQYF
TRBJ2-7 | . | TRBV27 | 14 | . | TGTGCCAGCAGTTTACCTAGCCGGAGGAACGAGCAGTACTTC | CASSLPSRRNEQYF
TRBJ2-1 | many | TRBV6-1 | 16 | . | TGTGCCAGCAGCAGCGCAGGACGAGAGGCAGGCAATGAGCAGTTCTTC | CASSSAGREAGNEQFF
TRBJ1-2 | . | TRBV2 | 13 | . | TGTGCCAGCAGGGGGGGCTGGGACTATGGCTACACCTTC | CASRGGWDYGYTF
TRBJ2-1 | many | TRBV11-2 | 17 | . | TGTGCCAGCAGCTTAGTAAGCGGCCAGTCTTCCTACAATGAGCAGTTCTTC | CASSLVSGQSSYNEQFF
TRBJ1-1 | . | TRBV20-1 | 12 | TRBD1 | TGCAGTGCAATTGACAGGGGCACTGAAGCTTTCTTT | CSAIDRGTEAFF
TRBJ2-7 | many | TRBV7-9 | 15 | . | TGTGCCAGCAGCTCCTCCCTCGAGGAGGGGTACGAGCAGTACTTC | CASSSSLEEGYEQYF
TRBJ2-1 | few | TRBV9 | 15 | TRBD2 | TGTGCCAGCAGCGAGAGCGGGAGTCTTGGGAATGAGCAGTTCTTC | CASSESGSLGNEQFF
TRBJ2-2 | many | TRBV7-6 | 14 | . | TGTGCCAGCAGCTTAGACAGGGACACCGGGGAGCTGTTTTTT | CASSLDRDTGELFF
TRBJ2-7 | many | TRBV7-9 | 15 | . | TGTGCCAGCAGCTTAGAGGAGGTCGGGACCTACGAGCAGTACTTC | CASSLEEVGTYEQYF
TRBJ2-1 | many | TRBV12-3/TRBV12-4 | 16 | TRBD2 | TGTGCCAGCAGTTTAGACGGGGGAGGGCCCGGCAATGAGCAGTTCTTC | CASSLDGGGPGNEQFF
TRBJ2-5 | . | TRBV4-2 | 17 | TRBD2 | TGTGCCAGCAGCCACCCCCCCCGGGAGCGGGGAAGGGAGACCCAGTACTTC | CASSHPPRERGRETQYF
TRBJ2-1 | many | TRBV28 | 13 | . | TGTGCCAGCAGTTTATCCCTGGAATTAGAGCAGTTCTTC | CASSLSLELEQFF
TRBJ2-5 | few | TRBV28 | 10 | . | TGTGCCAGTGAGGGAGAGACCCAGTACTTC | CASEGETQYF
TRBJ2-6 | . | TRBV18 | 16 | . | TGTGCCAGCTCACCAACTAGGGGTTACGGGGCCAACGTCCTGACTTTC | CASSPTRGYGANVLTF
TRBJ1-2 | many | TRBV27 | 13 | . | TGTGCCAGCAGTTTACGAGGGGTTTATGGCTACACCTTC | CASSLRGVYGYTF
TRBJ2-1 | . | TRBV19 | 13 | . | TGTGCCAGTAAGGACCAATCCTACAATGAGCAGTTCTTC | CASKDQSYNEQFF
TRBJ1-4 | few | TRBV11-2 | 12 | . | TGTGCCAGCAGCTGGGGAGGGGAAAAACTGTTTTTT | CASSWGGEKLFF
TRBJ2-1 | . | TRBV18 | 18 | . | TGTGCCAGCTCACCATGGTCGGTTGAGGGTAGGTCCTACAATGAGCAGTTCTTC | CASSPWSVEGRSYNEQFF
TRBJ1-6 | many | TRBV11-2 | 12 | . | TGTGCCAGCAGCTTAGGGCGTGGGGGTCTCCACTTT | CASSLGRGGLHF
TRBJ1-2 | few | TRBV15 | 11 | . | TGTGCCACCAGCCAAGGCTATGGCTACACCTTC | CATSQGYGYTF
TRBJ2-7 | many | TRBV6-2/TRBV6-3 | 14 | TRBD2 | TGTGCCAGCAGTTACAGTATGGGAGGGTACGAGCAGTACTTC | CASSYSMGGYEQYF
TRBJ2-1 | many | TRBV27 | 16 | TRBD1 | TGTGCCAGCAGTCCCTCGACAGGGGACCTATACAATGAGCAGTTCTTC | CASSPSTGDLYNEQFF
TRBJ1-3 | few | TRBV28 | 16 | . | TGTGCCAGCAGTTTGTCCAGGGAAGGCTCTGGAAACACCATATATTTT | CASSLSREGSGNTIYF
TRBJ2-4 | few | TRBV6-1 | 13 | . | TGTGCCAGCAGTTACAGTTCCGGGAGCATTCAGTACTTC | CASSYSSGSIQYF
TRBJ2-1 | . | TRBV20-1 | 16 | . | TGCAGTGCTAGGGCCCCTAGGGACCGGCCGGGCAATGAGCAGTTCTTC | CSARAPRDRPGNEQFF
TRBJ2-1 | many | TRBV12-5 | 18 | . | TGTGCTAGTGGTTTACCCCCCAGCAGAAAAAGACAATACAATGAGCAGTTCTTC | CASGLPPSRKRQYNEQFF
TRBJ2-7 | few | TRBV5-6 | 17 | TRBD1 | TGTGCCAGCAGCTCCGGGACAGGACCTTTGGGCCTTTACGAGCAGTACTTC | CASSSGTGPLGLYEQYF
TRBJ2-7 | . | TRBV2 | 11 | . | TGTGCCAGCACATCAGTCTACGAGCAGTACTTC | CASTSVYEQYF
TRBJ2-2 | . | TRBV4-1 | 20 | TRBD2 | TGCGCCAGCAGCCAAGAAAGCCTAGCGGGGGGGTACTTGAACACCGGGGAGCTGTTTTTT | CASSQESLAGGYLNTGELFF
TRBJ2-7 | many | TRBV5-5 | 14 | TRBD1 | TGTGCCAGCAGCTTAGGACAGGCATCCTACGAGCAGTACTTC | CASSLGQASYEQYF